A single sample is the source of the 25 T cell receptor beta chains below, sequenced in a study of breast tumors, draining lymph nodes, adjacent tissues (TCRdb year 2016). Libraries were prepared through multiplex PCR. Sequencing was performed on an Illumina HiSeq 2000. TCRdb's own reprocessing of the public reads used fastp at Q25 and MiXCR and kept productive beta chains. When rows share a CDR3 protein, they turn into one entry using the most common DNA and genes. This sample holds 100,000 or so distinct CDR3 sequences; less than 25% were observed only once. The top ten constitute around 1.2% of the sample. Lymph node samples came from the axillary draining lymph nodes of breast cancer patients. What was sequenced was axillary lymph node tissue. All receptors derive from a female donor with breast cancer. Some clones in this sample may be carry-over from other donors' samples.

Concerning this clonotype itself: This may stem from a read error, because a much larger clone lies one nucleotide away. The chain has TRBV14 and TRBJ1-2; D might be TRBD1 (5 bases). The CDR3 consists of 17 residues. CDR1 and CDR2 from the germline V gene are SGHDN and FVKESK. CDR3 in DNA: TGTGCCAGCAGCCGAGACGACAGATTGCGACATATCTATGGCTACGCCTTC. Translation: CASSRDDRLRHIYGYAF. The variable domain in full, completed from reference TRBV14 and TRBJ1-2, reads EAGVTQFPSHSVIEKGQTVTLRCDPISGHDNLYWYRRVMGKEIKFLLHFVKESKQDESGMPNNRFLAERTGGTYSTLKVQPAELEDSGVYFCASSRDDRLRHIYGYAFGSGTRLTVV.

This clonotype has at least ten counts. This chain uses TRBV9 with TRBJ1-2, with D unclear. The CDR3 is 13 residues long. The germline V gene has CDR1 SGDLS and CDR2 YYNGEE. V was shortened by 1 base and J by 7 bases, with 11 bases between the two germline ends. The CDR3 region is CASSVTSLGGYTF. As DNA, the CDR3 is TGTGCCAGCAGCGTAACATCCTTGGGTGGCTACACCTTC.

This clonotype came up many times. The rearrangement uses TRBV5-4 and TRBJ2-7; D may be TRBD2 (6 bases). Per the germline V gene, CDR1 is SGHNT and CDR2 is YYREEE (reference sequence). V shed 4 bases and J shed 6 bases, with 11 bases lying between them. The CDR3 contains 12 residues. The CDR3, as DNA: TGTGCCAGCAGCCACCAGGAGGGCGAGCAGTACTTC. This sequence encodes CASSHQEGEQYF.

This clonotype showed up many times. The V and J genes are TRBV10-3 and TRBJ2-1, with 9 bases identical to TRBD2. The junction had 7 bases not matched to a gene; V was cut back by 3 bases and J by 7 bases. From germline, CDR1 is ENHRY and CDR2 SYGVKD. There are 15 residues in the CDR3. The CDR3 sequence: CAISENAGGRNEQFF. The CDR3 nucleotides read TGTGCCATCAGTGAAAATGCGGGAGGGCGTAATGAGCAGTTCTTC.

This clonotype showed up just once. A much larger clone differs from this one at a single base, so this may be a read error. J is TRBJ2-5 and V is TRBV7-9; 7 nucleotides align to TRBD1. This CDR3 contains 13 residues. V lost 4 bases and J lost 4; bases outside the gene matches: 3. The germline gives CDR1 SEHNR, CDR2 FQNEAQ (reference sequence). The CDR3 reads CASSSAGGETQYF. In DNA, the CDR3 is TGTGCCAGCAGCTCCGCAGGGGGAGAGACCCAGTACTTC.

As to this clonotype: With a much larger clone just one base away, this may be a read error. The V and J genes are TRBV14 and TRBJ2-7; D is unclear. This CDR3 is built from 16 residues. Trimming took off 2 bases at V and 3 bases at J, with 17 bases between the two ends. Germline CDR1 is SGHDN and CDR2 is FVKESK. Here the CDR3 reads CASSQKALRPRYEQYF. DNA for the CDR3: TGTGCCAGCAGCCAAAAGGCCCTCAGGCCTCGCTACGAGCAGTACTTC.

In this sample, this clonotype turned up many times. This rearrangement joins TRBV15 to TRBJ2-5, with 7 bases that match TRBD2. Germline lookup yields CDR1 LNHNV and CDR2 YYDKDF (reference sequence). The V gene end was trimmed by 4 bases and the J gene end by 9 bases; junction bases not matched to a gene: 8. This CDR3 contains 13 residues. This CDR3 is CATSIGEGAAQYF. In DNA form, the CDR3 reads TGTGCCACCAGCATCGGGGAGGGCGCGGCCCAGTACTTC.

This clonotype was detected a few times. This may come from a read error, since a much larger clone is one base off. The chain's CDR3 is CATSDRVAGGADTQYF. CDR3 in DNA: TGTGCCACCAGTGACCGAGTAGCGGGGGGCGCAGATACGCAGTATTTT. V is TRBV24-1 and J is TRBJ2-3; 10 bases align to TRBD2. The V gene's germline CDR1 is KGHDR and CDR2 SFDVKD. This CDR3 is built from 16 residues. Trimming at V came to 4 bases and at J to 4 bases, leaving 7 bases not matched to a gene.

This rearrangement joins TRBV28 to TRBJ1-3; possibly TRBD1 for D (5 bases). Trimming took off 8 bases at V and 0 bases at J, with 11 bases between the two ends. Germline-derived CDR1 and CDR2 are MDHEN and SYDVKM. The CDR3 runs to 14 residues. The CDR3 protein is CASAAGHSGNTIYF. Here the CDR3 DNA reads TGTGCCAGCGCCGCAGGGCACTCTGGAAACACCATATATTTT.

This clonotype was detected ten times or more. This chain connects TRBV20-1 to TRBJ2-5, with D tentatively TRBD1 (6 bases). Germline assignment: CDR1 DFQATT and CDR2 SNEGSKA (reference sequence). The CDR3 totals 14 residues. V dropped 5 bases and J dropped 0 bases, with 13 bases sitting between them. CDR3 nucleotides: TGCAGTGCTCGGACAGAGACGAACCAAGAGACCCAGTACTTC. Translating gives CSARTETNQETQYF.

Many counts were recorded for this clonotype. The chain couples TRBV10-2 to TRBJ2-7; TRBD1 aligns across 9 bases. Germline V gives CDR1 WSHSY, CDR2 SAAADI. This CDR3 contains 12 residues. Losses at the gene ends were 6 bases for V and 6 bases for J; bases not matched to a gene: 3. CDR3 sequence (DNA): TGCGCCAGCAGCACAGGGGGCCTCGAGCAGTACTTC. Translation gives CASSTGGLEQYF.

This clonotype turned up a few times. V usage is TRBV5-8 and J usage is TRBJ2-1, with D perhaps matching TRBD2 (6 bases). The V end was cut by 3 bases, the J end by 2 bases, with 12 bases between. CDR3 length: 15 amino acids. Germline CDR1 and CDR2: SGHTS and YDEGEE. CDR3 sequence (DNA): TGTGCCAGCAGCTCTTGGGGGGAGCCCTACAATGAGCAGTTCTTC. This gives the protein CASSSWGEPYNEQFF.

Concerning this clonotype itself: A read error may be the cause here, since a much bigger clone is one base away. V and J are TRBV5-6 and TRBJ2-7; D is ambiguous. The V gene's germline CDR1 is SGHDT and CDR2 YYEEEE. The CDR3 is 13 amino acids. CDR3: CAGSLGYSYEQYF. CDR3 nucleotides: TGTGCCGGCAGCTTGGGCTACTCCTACGAGCAGTACTTC.

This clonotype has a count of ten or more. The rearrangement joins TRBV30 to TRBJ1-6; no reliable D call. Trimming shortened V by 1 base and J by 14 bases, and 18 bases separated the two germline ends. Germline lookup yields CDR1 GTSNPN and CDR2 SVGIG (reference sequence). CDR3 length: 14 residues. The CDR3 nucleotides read TGTGCCTGGAGTGCCTCGTTGGCACCGTGGACCCTCCACTTT. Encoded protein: CAWSASLAPWTLHF.

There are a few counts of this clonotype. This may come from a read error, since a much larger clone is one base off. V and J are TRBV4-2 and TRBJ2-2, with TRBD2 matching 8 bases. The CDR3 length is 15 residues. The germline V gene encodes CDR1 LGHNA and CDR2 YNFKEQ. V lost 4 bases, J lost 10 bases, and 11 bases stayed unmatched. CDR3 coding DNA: TGTGCCAGCAGCCGCTTCGGGGGGGCGGACGAGGAGCTGTTTTTT. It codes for CASSRFGGADEELFF.

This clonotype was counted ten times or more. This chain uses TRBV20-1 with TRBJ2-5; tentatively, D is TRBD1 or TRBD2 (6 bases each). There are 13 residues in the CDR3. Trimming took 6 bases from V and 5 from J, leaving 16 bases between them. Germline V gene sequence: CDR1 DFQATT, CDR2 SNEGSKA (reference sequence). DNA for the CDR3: TGCAGTGCCGCATCGGGGGCCCTGGAGACCCAGTACTTC. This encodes CSAASGALETQYF.

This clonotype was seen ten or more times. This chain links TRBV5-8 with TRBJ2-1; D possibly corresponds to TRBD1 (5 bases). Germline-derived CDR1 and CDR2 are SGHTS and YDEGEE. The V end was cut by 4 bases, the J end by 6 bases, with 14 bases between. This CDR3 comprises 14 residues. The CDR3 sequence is CASSDPRTPNEQFF. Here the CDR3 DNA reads TGTGCCAGCAGCGATCCCCGGACACCCAATGAGCAGTTCTTC.

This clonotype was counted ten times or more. The CDR3, as DNA: TGTGCCAGTAGTAGCCGGGACAGGAATTATTCACCCCTCCACTTT. It translates to CASSSRDRNYSPLHF. The rearrangement uses TRBV19 and TRBJ1-6; TRBD1 matches 8 bases. This CDR3 has 15 amino acids. Germline trimming cut 4 bases from V and 8 bases from J; bases unmatched to any gene: 7. CDR1 is LNHDA and CDR2 is SQIVND in the germline V gene (reference sequence).

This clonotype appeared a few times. The DNA for the CDR3 is TGTGCCAGTAGACTCTCTCTTGGCACCGGGGAGCTGTTTTTT. This sequence encodes CASRLSLGTGELFF. The chain has TRBV19 and TRBJ2-2; D gene unclear. The CDR3 consists of 14 residues. V was cut by 6 bases and J by 4 bases, with 12 bases left in between. CDR1 is LNHDA and CDR2 is SQIVND in the germline V gene (reference sequence).

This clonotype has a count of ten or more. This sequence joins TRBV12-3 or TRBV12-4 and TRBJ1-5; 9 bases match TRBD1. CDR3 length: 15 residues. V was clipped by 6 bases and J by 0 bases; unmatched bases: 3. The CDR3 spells CASSRTGDSNQPQHF. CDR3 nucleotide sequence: TGTGCCAGCAGCCGGACAGGGGATAGCAATCAGCCCCAGCATTTT.

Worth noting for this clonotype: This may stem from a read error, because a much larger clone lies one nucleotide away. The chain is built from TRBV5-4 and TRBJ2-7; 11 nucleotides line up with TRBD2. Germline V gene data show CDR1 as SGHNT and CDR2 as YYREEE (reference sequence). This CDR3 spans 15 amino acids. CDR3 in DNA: TGTGCCAGCAGCTCCGGGACTAGCGGCTCCTACGAGCGGTACTTC. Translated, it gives CASSSGTSGSYERYF.

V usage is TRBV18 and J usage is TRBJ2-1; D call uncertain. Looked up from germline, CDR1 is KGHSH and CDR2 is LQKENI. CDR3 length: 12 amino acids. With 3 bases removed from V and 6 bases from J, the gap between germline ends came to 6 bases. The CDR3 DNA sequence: TGTGCCAGCTCACCGGTCGCCAATGAGCAGTTCTTC. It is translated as CASSPVANEQFF.

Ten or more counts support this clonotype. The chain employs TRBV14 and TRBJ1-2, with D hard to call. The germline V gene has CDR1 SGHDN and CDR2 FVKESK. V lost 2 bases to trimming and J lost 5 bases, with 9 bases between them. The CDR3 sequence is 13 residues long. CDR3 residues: CASSQNSVYGYTF. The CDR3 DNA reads TGTGCCAGCAGCCAAAACTCCGTTTATGGCTACACCTTC.

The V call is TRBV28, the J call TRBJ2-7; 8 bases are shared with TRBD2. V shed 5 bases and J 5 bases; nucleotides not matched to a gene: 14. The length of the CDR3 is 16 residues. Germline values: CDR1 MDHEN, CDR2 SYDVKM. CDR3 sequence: CASSGISGTSFHEQYF. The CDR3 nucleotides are TGTGCCAGCAGTGGGATCTCCGGGACTAGTTTCCACGAGCAGTACTTC.

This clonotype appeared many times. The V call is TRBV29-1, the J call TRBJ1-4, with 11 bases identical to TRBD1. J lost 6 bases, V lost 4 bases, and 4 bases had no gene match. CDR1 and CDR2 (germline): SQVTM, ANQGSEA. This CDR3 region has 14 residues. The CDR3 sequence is CSVGKDRGHEKLFF. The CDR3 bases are TGCAGCGTTGGGAAGGACAGGGGGCATGAAAAACTGTTTTTT.